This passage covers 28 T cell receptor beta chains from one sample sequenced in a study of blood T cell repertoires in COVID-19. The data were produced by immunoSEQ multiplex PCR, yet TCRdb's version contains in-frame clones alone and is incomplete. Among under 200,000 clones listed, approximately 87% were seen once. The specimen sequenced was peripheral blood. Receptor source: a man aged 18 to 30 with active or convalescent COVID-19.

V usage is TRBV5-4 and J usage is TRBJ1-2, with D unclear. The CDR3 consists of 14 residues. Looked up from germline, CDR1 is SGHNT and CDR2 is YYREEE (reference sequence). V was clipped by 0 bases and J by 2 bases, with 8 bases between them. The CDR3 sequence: CASSLVAVNYGYTF. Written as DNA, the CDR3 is TGTGCCAGCAGCTTGGTTGCAGTCAACTATGGCTACACCTTC. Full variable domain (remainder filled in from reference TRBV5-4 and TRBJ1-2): ETGVTQSPTHLIKTRGQQVTLRCSSQSGHNTVSWYQQALGQGPQFIFQYYREEENGRGNFPPRFSGLQFPNYSSELNVNALELDDSALYLCASSLVAVNYGYTFGSGTRLTVV.

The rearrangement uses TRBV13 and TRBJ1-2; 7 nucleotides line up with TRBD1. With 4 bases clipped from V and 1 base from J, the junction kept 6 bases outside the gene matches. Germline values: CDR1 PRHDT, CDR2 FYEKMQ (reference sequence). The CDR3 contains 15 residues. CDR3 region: CASSSPGQLNYGYTF. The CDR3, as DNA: TGTGCCAGCAGCTCTCCGGGACAGCTTAACTATGGCTACACCTTC.

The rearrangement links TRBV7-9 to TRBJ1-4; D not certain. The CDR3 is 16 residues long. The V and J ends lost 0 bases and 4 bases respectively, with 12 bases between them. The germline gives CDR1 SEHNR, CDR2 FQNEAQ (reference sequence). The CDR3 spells CASSLALGRDNEKLFF. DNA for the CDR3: TGTGCCAGCAGCTTAGCGTTAGGGCGGGATAATGAAAAACTGTTTTTT.

CDR3 nucleotides: TGTGCCAGCAGCTTTGGAGGGGCGCGGGCTAACTATGGCTACACCTTC. Its translation: CASSFGGARANYGYTF. This chain links TRBV7-9 with TRBJ1-2; D is perhaps TRBD1 (5 bases). The CDR3 is 16 residues long. Germline values: CDR1 SEHNR, CDR2 FQNEAQ (reference sequence). V lost 3 bases to trimming and J lost 0 bases, with 14 bases between them.

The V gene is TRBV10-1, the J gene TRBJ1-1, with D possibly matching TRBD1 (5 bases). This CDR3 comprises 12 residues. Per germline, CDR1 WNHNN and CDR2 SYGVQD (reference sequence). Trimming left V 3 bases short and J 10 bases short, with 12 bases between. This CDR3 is CASSERGGVAFF. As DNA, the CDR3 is TGCGCCAGCAGTGAACGGGGCGGGGTAGCTTTCTTT.

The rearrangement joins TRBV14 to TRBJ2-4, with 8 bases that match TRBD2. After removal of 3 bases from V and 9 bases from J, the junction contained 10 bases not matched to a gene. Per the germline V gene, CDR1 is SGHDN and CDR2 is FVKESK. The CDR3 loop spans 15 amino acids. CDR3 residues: CASSHLSGGPGIQYF. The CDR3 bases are TGTGCCAGCAGCCATCTTTCGGGAGGGCCCGGCATTCAGTACTTC.

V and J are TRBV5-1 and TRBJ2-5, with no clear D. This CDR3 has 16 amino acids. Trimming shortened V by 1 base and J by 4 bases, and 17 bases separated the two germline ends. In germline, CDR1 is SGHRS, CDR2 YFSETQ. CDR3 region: CASSLLSTHPGETQYF. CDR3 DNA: TGCGCCAGCAGCTTGCTATCGACCCATCCAGGAGAGACCCAGTACTTC.

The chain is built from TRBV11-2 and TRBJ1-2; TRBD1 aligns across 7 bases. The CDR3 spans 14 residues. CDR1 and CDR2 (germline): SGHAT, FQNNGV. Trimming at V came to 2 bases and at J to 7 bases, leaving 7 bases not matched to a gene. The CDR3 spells CASSLSLEGAGYTF. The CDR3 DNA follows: TGTGCCAGCAGCTTAAGTTTGGAGGGGGCTGGCTACACCTTC.

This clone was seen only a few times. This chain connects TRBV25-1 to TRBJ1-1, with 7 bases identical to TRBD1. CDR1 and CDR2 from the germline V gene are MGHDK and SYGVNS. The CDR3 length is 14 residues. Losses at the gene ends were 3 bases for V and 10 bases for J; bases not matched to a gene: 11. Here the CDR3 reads CASSDLTGIPGAFF. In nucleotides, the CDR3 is TGTGCCAGCAGTGATCTGACAGGGATCCCTGGAGCTTTCTTT.

As DNA, the CDR3 is TGTGCCAGCAGTTTTCCCGGGTACAGGGGGGCTTTCTTT. It is translated as CASSFPGYRGAFF. The chain carries TRBV28 and TRBJ1-1; TRBD1 agrees at 8 bases. The CDR3 sequence is 13 residues long. Trimming cost V 3 bases and J 11 bases; bases outside gene matches: 8. Germline V gene sequence: CDR1 MDHEN, CDR2 SYDVKM.

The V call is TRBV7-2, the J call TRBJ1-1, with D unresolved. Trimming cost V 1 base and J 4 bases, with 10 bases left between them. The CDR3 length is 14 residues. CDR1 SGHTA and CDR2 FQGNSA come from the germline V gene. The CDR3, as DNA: TGTGCCAGCAGCTTAGAAAGAGTCGCCACTGAAGCTTTCTTT. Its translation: CASSLERVATEAFF.

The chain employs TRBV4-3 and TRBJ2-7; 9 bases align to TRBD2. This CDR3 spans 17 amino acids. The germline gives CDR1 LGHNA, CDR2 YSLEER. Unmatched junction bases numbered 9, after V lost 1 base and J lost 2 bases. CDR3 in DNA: TGCGCCAGCAGCCAAGTTGCGGGAGGGGTAGGGACCTACGAGCAGTACTTC. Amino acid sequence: CASSQVAGGVGTYEQYF.

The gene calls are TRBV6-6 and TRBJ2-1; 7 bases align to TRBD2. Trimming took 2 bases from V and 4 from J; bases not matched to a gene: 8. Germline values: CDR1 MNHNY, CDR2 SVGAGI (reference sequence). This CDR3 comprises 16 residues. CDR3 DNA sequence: TGTGCCAGCAGTTACAAGTGGGAGGGAACGTACAATGAGCAGTTCTTC. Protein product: CASSYKWEGTYNEQFF.

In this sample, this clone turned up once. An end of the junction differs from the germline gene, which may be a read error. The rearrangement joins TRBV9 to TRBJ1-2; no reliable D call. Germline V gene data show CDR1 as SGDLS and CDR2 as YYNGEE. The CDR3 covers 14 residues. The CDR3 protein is CASSGDAGDTPNSF. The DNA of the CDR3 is TGTGCCAGCAGCGGCGATGCCGGTGACACCCCTAACTCCTTC.

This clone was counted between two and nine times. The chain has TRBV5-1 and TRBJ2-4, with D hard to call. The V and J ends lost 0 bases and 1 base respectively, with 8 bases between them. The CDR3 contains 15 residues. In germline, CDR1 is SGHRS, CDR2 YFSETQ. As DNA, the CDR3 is TGCGCCAGCAGCTTGGAACCAACTGCCAAAAACATTCAGTACTTC. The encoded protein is CASSLEPTAKNIQYF.

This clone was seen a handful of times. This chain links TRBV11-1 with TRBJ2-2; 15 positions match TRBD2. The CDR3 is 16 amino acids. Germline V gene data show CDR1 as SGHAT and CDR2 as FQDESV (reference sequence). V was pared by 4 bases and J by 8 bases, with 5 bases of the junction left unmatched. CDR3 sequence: CASSSGLAGGSGELFF. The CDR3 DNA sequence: TGTGCCAGCAGCTCGGGACTAGCGGGAGGATCGGGGGAGCTGTTTTTT.

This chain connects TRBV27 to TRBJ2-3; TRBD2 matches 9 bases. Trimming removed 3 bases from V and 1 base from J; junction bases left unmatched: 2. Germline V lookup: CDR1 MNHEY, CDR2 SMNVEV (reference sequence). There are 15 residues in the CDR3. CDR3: CASSFQRGGTDTQYF. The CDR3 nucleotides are TGTGCCAGCAGTTTTCAGCGGGGGGGCACAGATACGCAGTATTTT.

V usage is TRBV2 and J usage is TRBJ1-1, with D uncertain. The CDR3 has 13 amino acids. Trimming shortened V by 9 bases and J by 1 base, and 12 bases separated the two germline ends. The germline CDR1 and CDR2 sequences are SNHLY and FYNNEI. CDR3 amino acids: CARGGETNTEAFF. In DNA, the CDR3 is TGTGCCAGGGGTGGAGAAACGAACACTGAAGCTTTCTTT.

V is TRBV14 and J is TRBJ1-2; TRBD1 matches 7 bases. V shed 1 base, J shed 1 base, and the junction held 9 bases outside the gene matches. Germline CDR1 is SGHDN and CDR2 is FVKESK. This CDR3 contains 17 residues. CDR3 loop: CASSQAEGGNVNYGYTF. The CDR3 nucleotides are TGTGCCAGCAGCCAAGCCGAAGGGGGCAATGTTAACTATGGCTACACCTTC.

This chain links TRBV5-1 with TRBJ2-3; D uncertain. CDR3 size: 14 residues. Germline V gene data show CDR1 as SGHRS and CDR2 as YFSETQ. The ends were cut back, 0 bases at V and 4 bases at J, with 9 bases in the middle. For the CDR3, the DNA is TGCGCCAGCAGCTTGGGGGCAGGCCCAGATACGCAGTATTTT. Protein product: CASSLGAGPDTQYF. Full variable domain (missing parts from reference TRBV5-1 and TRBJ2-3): KAGVTQTPRYLIKTRGQQVTLSCSPISGHRSVSWYQQTPGQGLQFLFEYFSETQRNKGNFPGRFSGRQFSNSRSEMNVSTLELGDSALYLCASSLGAGPDTQYFGPGTRLTVL.

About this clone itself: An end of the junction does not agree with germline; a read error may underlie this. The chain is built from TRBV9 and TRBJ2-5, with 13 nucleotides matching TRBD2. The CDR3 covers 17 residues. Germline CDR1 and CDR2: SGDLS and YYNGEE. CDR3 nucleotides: TGTGCCAGCAGCGTAGGTACTAGCGGGGGGGCAGTTGAGACCCAATACTTC. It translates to CASSVGTSGGAVETQYF.

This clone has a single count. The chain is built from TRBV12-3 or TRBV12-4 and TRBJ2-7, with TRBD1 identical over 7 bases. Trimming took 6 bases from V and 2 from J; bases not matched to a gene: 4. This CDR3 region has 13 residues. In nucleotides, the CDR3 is TGTGCCAGCAGCCACGGACAGGCCTACGAGCAGTACTTC. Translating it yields CASSHGQAYEQYF.

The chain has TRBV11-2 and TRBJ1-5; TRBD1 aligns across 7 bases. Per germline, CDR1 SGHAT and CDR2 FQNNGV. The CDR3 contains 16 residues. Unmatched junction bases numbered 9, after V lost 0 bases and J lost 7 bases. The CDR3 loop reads CASSLEGGKGGQPQHF. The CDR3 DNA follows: TGTGCCAGCAGCTTAGAAGGGGGCAAAGGGGGGCAGCCCCAGCATTTT.

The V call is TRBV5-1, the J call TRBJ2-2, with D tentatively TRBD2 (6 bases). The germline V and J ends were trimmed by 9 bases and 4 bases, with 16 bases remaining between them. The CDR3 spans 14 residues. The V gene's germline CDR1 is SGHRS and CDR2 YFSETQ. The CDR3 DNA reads TGCGCCACCCGGAGGGATCCCTTCACCGGGGAGCTGTTTTTT. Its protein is CATRRDPFTGELFF.

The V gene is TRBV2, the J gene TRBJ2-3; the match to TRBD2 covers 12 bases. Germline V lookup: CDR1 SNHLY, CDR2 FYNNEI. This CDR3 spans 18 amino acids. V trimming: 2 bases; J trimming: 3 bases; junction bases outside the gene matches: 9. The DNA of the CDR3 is TGTGCCAGCAGTGAACTAGCGGGGGGGCACCTCACAACAGATACGCAGTATTTT. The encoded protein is CASSELAGGHLTTDTQYF.

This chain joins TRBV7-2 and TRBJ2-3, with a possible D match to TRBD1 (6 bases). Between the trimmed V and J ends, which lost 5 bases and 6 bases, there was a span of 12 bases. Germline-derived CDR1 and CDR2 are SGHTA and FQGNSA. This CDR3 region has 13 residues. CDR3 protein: CASSPGAPDTQYF. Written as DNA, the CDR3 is TGTGCCAGCAGCCCAGGGGCCCCCGATACGCAGTATTTT. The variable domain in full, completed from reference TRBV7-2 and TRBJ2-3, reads GAGVSQSPSNKVTEKGKDVELRCDPISGHTALYWYRQSLGQGLEFLIYFQGNSAPDKSGLPSDRFSAERTGGSVSTLTIQRTQQEDSAVYLCASSPGAPDTQYFGPGTRLTVL.

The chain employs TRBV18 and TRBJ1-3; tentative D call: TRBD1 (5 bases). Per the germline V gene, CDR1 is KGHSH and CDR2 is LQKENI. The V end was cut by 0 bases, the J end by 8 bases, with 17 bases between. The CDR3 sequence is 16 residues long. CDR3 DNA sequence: TGTGCCAGCTCACCACCGCGGGACTTCCCTTGGGACACCATATATTTT. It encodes CASSPPRDFPWDTIYF.

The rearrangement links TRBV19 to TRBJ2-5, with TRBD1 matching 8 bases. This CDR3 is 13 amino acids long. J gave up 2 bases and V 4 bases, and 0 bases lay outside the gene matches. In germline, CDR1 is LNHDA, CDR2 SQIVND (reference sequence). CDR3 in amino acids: CASSNRGQETQYF. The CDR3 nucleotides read TGTGCCAGTAGTAACAGGGGGCAAGAGACCCAGTACTTC.